The rows below give T cell receptor beta chains drawn from one sample of a study of shared clonotypes between healthy human individuals. The data were produced by immunoSEQ multiplex PCR, yet TCRdb's version contains in-frame clones alone and is incomplete. The sample lists about 2.1 million clones, around 93% occurring once. The source material was naive CD8+ T cells from PBMCs. The receptors derive from a man aged 18 to 29 in good health. Some clones in this sample may be carry-over from other donors' samples. Each CDR3 is given with its conserved first and last residue. A D gene is named only where the DNA matches it firmly. Clone size, where shown, is once, few, many, or a class for clones that have expanded.

d_call: -
j_call: TRBJ1-2
v_call: TRBV5-1
clone_size: -
cdr3_nt: TGCGCCAGCAGCGCCGACGCGTATGGGGCCAACTATGGCTACACCTTC
cdr3_aa: CASSADAYGANYGYTF

d_call: -
j_call: TRBJ2-3
v_call: TRBV6-5
clone_size: -
cdr3_nt: TGTGCCAGCAGAGCAGGGTTCCCAGATACGCAGTATTTT
cdr3_aa: CASRAGFPDTQYF

d_call: TRBD2
j_call: TRBJ2-1
v_call: TRBV11-3
clone_size: -
cdr3_nt: TGTGCCAGCAGCTTAGAACGACTCGGCGGGAGCTACAATGAGCAGTTCTTC
cdr3_aa: CASSLERLGGSYNEQFF

d_call: -
j_call: TRBJ2-1
v_call: TRBV11-3
clone_size: -
cdr3_nt: TGTGCCAGCAGCTCCCATCAGAGCTCCTACAATGAGCAGTTCTTC
cdr3_aa: CASSSHQSSYNEQFF

d_call: TRBD1
j_call: TRBJ2-7
v_call: TRBV2
clone_size: once
cdr3_nt: TGTGCCAGCAGCGAGGGGACAGGGCTAAGCTCCTACGAGCAGTACTTC
cdr3_aa: CASSEGTGLSSYEQYF

d_call: TRBD2
j_call: TRBJ2-3
v_call: TRBV27
clone_size: -
cdr3_nt: TGTGCCAGCAGTTTATTAAGTACTAGCGGGGTAAGCACAGATACGCAGTATTTT
cdr3_aa: CASSLLSTSGVSTDTQYF

d_call: TRBD2
j_call: TRBJ2-2
v_call: TRBV27
clone_size: -
cdr3_nt: TGTGCCAGTTCCACGGGGGGACTCTGGAACACCGGGGAGCTGTTTTTT
cdr3_aa: CASSTGGLWNTGELFF

d_call: -
j_call: TRBJ2-3
v_call: TRBV29-1
clone_size: -
cdr3_nt: TGCAGCGTCCAAGACCGGGGTGGTACGCAGTATTTT
cdr3_aa: CSVQDRGGTQYF

d_call: TRBD1
j_call: TRBJ1-2
v_call: TRBV29-1
clone_size: once
cdr3_nt: TGCAGCGTTGAAGGGGACAGGGGCGCTGGGTATGGCTACACCTTC
cdr3_aa: CSVEGDRGAGYGYTF

d_call: -
j_call: TRBJ2-3
v_call: TRBV7-2
clone_size: -
cdr3_nt: TGTGCCAGCAGCTCCAAGACCCGGGTGGCAGATACGCAGTATTTT
cdr3_aa: CASSSKTRVADTQYF

d_call: -
j_call: TRBJ2-7
v_call: TRBV6-5
clone_size: -
cdr3_nt: TGTGCCAGCAGTTACAGCCGACGATCCTACGAGCAGTACTTC
cdr3_aa: CASSYSRRSYEQYF

d_call: TRBD2
j_call: TRBJ2-1
v_call: TRBV19
clone_size: -
cdr3_nt: TGTGCCAGTTTGAGCGGGGGCAGGTACGACAATGAGCAGTTCTTC
cdr3_aa: CASLSGGRYDNEQFF

d_call: -
j_call: TRBJ1-5
v_call: TRBV7-9
clone_size: few
cdr3_nt: TGTGCCAGCAGCCGGAGCAATCAGCCCCAGCATTTT
cdr3_aa: CASSRSNQPQHF

d_call: TRBD2
j_call: TRBJ2-7
v_call: TRBV13
clone_size: -
cdr3_nt: TGTGCCAGCAGCCCCCGGGCTAGCGGGAGGTACGAGCAGTACTTC
cdr3_aa: CASSPRASGRYEQYF

d_call: -
j_call: TRBJ1-1
v_call: TRBV4-3
clone_size: once
cdr3_nt: TGCGCCAGCAGCCCCGGGGGGGGGAACACTGAAGCTTTCTTT
cdr3_aa: CASSPGGGNTEAFF

d_call: -
j_call: TRBJ2-7
v_call: TRBV7-9
clone_size: -
cdr3_nt: TGTGCCAGCTCTGAATATGGGACCTACGAGCAGTACTTC
cdr3_aa: CASSEYGTYEQYF

d_call: TRBD1
j_call: TRBJ2-4
v_call: TRBV9
clone_size: -
cdr3_nt: TGTGCCAGCAGCGCCTATGGGACAGCGGCTAAAAACATTCAGTACTTC
cdr3_aa: CASSAYGTAAKNIQYF